One and the same sample provided the 19 T cell receptor beta chains below, sequenced in a study of cytomegalovirus exposure and HLA in healthy donors. The PCR used 60 Vbeta and 13 Jbeta primers. The assay was immunoSEQ multiplex PCR, and TCRdb's table has in-frame clones only and misses some. The repertoire consists of over 130,000 clones, with 70% occurring once and the leading ten covering approximately 1.6%. The sample was PBMCs. The receptors were sampled from a woman under 40 in good health and CMV-seronegative.

The chain employs TRBV10-2 and TRBJ2-7, with 9 bases matching TRBD1. The CDR3 is 14 amino acids. Germline V lookup: CDR1 WSHSY, CDR2 SAAADI. V was pared by 7 bases and J by 6 bases, with 10 bases of the junction left unmatched. CDR3 coding DNA: TGCGCCAGCAAAATAGGGACAGGGTCGGTCGAGCAGTACTTC. Its protein product is CASKIGTGSVEQYF.

The chain carries TRBV30 and TRBJ2-7; TRBD2 matches at 14 bases. V lost 8 bases to trimming and J lost 4 bases; unmatched junction nucleotides: 10. The CDR3 runs to 15 residues. Germline CDR1 GTSNPN, CDR2 SVGIG (reference sequence). CDR3 residues: CAGTSGSAASYEQYF. Written as DNA, the CDR3 is TGTGCCGGGACTAGCGGGAGTGCAGCCTCATACGAGCAGTACTTC. Supplemented by reference TRBV30 and TRBJ2-7, the full variable domain reads SQTIHQWPATLVQPVGSPLSLECTVEGTSNPNLYWYRQAAGRGLQLLFYSVGIGQISSEVPQNLSASRPQDRQFILSSKKLLLSDSGFYLCAGTSGSAASYEQYFGPGTRLTVT.

The V call is TRBV7-9, the J call TRBJ2-2; TRBD2 matches at 9 bases. The CDR3 is 14 residues long. Germline lookup yields CDR1 SEHNR and CDR2 FQNEAQ (reference sequence). V was clipped by 3 bases and J by 4 bases; unmatched bases: 0. The CDR3 nucleotides are TGTGCCAGCAGCTTTAGCGGGGGCACCGGGGAGCTGTTTTTT. Translation: CASSFSGGTGELFF.

The V gene is TRBV30, the J gene TRBJ1-1; no clear D. In germline, CDR1 is GTSNPN, CDR2 SVGIG (reference sequence). The length of the CDR3 is 13 residues. V was shortened by 4 bases and J by 10 bases, with 19 bases between the two germline ends. The CDR3 nucleotides read TGTGCCTGGAACCTCGATGGAATTCGGGGAGCTTTCTTT. Translating gives CAWNLDGIRGAFF.

This chain uses TRBV15 with TRBJ1-1; unclear D gene. V shed 1 base and J shed 0 bases, with 12 bases lying between them. Germline V lookup: CDR1 LNHNV, CDR2 YYDKDF (reference sequence). The CDR3 runs 16 residues. The CDR3 sequence: CATSRGGGRMNTEAFF. DNA for the CDR3: TGTGCCACCAGCAGAGGGGGAGGGCGGATGAACACTGAAGCTTTCTTT.

A remark on this clone: One end of the junction fails to match germline, which may point to a read error. The sample has other DNA sequences that encode this CDR3 too. The chain has TRBV27 and TRBJ1-4; the match to TRBD1 covers 7 bases. Germline lookup yields CDR1 MNHEY and CDR2 SMNVEV (reference sequence). There are 18 residues in the CDR3. The CDR3 nucleotides are TGTGCCAGCAGTCCTAGGGGGCGCGGGGTAGGCTTGGGTGAAAAACTGTTCTTT. This sequence encodes CASSPRGRGVGLGEKLFF.

This clone was counted between two and nine times. Here the CDR3 DNA reads TGCGCCAGCAGCCAGACCTTCGAGGCGGGGGGCTCAGAGACCCAGTACTTC. Its translation: CASSQTFEAGGSETQYF. V and J are TRBV4-1 and TRBJ2-5; 8 nucleotides line up with TRBD2. Germline loops: CDR1 MGHRA, CDR2 YSYEKL. V was clipped by 3 bases and J by 4 bases; unmatched bases: 13. This CDR3 is 17 amino acids long.

The chain employs TRBV7-2 and TRBJ2-7; TRBD2 is a possible D gene (6 bases). Germline V gene sequence: CDR1 SGHTA, CDR2 FQGNSA. There are 14 residues in the CDR3. The germline V and J ends were trimmed by 4 bases and 3 bases, with 13 bases remaining between them. CDR3 protein: CASSSRLGVYEQYF. DNA of the CDR3: TGTGCCAGCAGCTCTCGACTAGGCGTCTACGAGCAGTACTTC.

In its sample, this clone was seen once. The chain links TRBV19 to TRBJ2-1, with TRBD2 matching over 14 bases. CDR3 length: 15 amino acids. CDR1 and CDR2 from the germline V gene are LNHDA and SQIVND (reference sequence). V lost 5 bases and J lost 7; bases outside the gene matches: 4. CDR3 amino acids: CASSPGTSGSNEQFF. CDR3 nucleotides: TGTGCCAGTAGTCCCGGGACTAGCGGGAGTAATGAGCAGTTCTTC.

The rearrangement links TRBV30 to TRBJ1-1; the D gene is possibly TRBD1 (5 bases). The germline CDR1 and CDR2 sequences are GTSNPN and SVGIG (reference sequence). The CDR3 loop spans 15 amino acids. Trimming cost V 1 base and J 3 bases, with 15 bases left between them. CDR3 nucleotides: TGTGCCTGGAGTGGTACCCCAGGGTCCTACACTGAAGCTTTCTTT. Translating gives CAWSGTPGSYTEAFF.

The V and J genes are TRBV18 and TRBJ2-3, with 8 bases lining up with TRBD2. Germline trimming cut 3 bases from V and 1 base from J; bases unmatched to any gene: 0. Germline loops: CDR1 KGHSH, CDR2 LQKENI. The CDR3 length is 14 residues. CDR3 protein: CASSPTSGTDTQYF. In DNA, the CDR3 is TGTGCCAGCTCACCGACTAGCGGCACAGATACGCAGTATTTT. The full variable domain, its missing parts supplied by reference TRBV18 and TRBJ2-3, is NAGVMQNPRHLVRRRGQEARLRCSPMKGHSHVYWYRQLPEEGLKFMVYLQKENIIDESGMPKERFSAEFPKEGPSILRIQQVVRGDSAAYFCASSPTSGTDTQYFGPGTRLTVL.

This clone was counted a single time. This chain links TRBV11-3 with TRBJ2-2, with 12 bases that match TRBD2. Trimming at V came to 8 bases and at J to 5 bases, leaving 3 bases not matched to a gene. Germline V CDR1 and CDR2: SGHNT, YENEEA. The CDR3 has 14 amino acids. The CDR3 sequence: CASAGTSGTGELFF. CDR3 DNA: TGTGCCAGCGCCGGGACTAGCGGGACCGGGGAGCTGTTTTTT.

This rearrangement joins TRBV5-4 to TRBJ2-7, with D perhaps TRBD2 (5 bases). Trimming removed 4 bases from V and 6 bases from J, with 11 bases in between. CDR3 length: 12 amino acids. CDR1 is SGHNT, CDR2 YYREEE, per germline (reference sequence). CDR3 DNA sequence: TGTGCCAGCAGCATCACTAGAAGCGAGCAGTACTTC. It codes for CASSITRSEQYF.

This chain links TRBV25-1 with TRBJ2-5; 8 nucleotides align to TRBD2. The CDR3 contains 15 residues. Germline loops: CDR1 MGHDK, CDR2 SYGVNS. V lost 3 bases to trimming and J lost 4 bases; unmatched junction nucleotides: 7. The CDR3 coding sequence is TGTGCCAGCAGTGATGGCCTTCGGGGGGGAGAGACCCAGTACTTC. Translating it yields CASSDGLRGGETQYF.

This sequence joins TRBV28 and TRBJ1-2; no reliable D call. V lost 6 bases and J lost 4, with 21 bases in between. The CDR3 length is 16 residues. CDR1 is MDHEN and CDR2 is SYDVKM in the germline V gene. CDR3 sequence reads: CASSPSHPTRSYGYTF. Written as DNA, the CDR3 is TGTGCCAGCAGCCCCAGCCACCCGACTAGATCCTATGGCTACACCTTC.

The V and J genes are TRBV9 and TRBJ2-1; 8 bases map to TRBD1. This CDR3 spans 16 amino acids. Per the germline V gene, CDR1 is SGDLS and CDR2 is YYNGEE. V was clipped by 2 bases and J by 0 bases; unmatched bases: 4. The CDR3: CASSVDTGGSYNEQFF. CDR3 in DNA: TGTGCCAGCAGCGTCGACACAGGGGGCTCCTACAATGAGCAGTTCTTC.

This clone was counted once. This chain joins TRBV7-3 and TRBJ1-1; 12 bases fit TRBD1. Germline assignment: CDR1 SGHTA and CDR2 FQGTGA. V was pared by 0 bases and J by 3 bases, with 11 bases of the junction left unmatched. The CDR3 totals 19 residues. CDR3 DNA: TGTGCCAGCAGCTTAACGTGGATGGGGGGGGACAGGGGGCACACTGAAGCTTTCTTT. Translating gives CASSLTWMGGDRGHTEAFF.

The chain employs TRBV10-2 and TRBJ2-5; 7 bases are shared with TRBD2. Germline V CDR1 and CDR2: WSHSY, SAAADI. V was clipped by 6 bases and J by 4 bases; unmatched bases: 5. The CDR3 runs to 13 residues. CDR3 nucleotides: TGCGCCAGCAGAGTGGGGGGGGGAGAGACCCAGTACTTC. Protein sequence: CASRVGGGETQYF.

The gene calls are TRBV7-3 and TRBJ2-3; D possibly corresponds to TRBD2 (5 bases). The CDR3 runs 14 residues. Germline V gene data show CDR1 as SGHTA and CDR2 as FQGTGA. Trimming cost V 4 bases and J 6 bases, with 14 bases left between them. The CDR3 here is CASSSLGSGDTQYF. The DNA of the CDR3 is TGTGCCAGCAGCTCTTTGGGGAGTGGCGATACGCAGTATTTT.